The T cell receptor (beta chain) under discussion was sequenced for a study of CD8 T cells in Susac syndrome. Study details: Fewer than ten of the sequenced Susac syndrome patients were in remission, and more than 5 had active disease.

The study's findings and limits: The study's TCR sequencing and HLA analysis drew on a certain number of individuals. That number was acknowledged as relatively small.

From blood CD8+ and CD4+ T cells, the TCR beta chain was sequenced. On this clonotype itself: Its antigen is currently unknown.

J gave up 2 bases and V 7 bases, and 11 bases lay outside the gene matches. The germline V gene encodes CDR1 MGHDK and CDR2 SYGVNS. This CDR3 has 16 residues. Random hexamers primed reverse transcription of about 0.5 to 1 ug RNA. With immunoSEQ multiplex PCR, TCR beta CDR3 was amplified across 54 Vbeta and 13 Jbeta. TCRdb independently ran MiXCR on the immunoSEQ multiplex PCR reads; one entry per CDR3 protein. The sample includes some 210,000 distinct CDR3 sequences, roughly 93% of them seen just once. The chain couples TRBV25-1 to TRBJ2-3, with 8 bases identical to TRBD1. The sequencing sample was made of CD4+ T cells from PBMCs. The clonotype was recovered from a human donor with Susac syndrome. CDR3 in DNA: TGTGCCAGCAATCCGATAGGACAGGGAACCACAGATACGCAGTATTTT. Protein: CASNPIGQGTTDTQYF.